These 8 T cell receptor beta chains were all obtained from the same sample, sequenced in a study of blood T cells in healthy people across ages. A second 7 to 11 cycle PCR used barcoded and J-beta primers. From the 5' RACE reads, TCRdb called clonotypes with MiXCR, one entry per CDR3 protein. The sample includes roughly 1.4 million distinct CDR3 sequences, 59% seen only once; the top ten take 5.5% to 8%. Sequencing was carried out using blood. The receptors originated from a man aged 18-30 years in good health.

This rearrangement joins TRBV9 to TRBJ2-1; TRBD2 matches 9 bases. V lost 1 base to trimming and J lost 4 bases; unmatched junction nucleotides: 6. In germline, CDR1 is SGDLS, CDR2 YYNGEE. The CDR3 is made up of 16 amino acids. The CDR3 region is CASSVPTLAGYNEQFF. CDR3 DNA: TGTGCCAGCAGCGTACCGACCCTAGCGGGATACAATGAGCAGTTCTTC. Filled out from reference TRBV9 and TRBJ2-1, the complete variable domain reads DSGVTQTPKHLITATGQRVTLRCSPRSGDLSVYWYQQSLDQGLQFLIQYYNGEERAKGNILERFSAQQFPDLHSELNLSSLELGDSALYFCASSVPTLAGYNEQFFGPGTRLTVL.

The V gene is TRBV6-2 or TRBV6-3, the J gene TRBJ2-1; 8 nucleotides align to TRBD2. Germline CDR1 MNHEY, CDR2 SVGEGT. CDR3 length: 18 amino acids. The V segment lost 2 bases and the J segment 8 bases; nucleotides outside the gene matches: 17. CDR3 amino acids: CASSYTNRGAGEFHEQFF. The CDR3 DNA is TGTGCCAGCAGTTACACCAATAGGGGAGCGGGAGAATTCCATGAGCAGTTCTTC.

The sample holds many counts of this clonotype. The chain combines TRBV7-2 with TRBJ2-7, with a possible D match to TRBD1 (5 bases). Germline V gene lookup returns CDR1 SGHTA and CDR2 FQGNSA. The ends were cut back, 2 bases at V and 5 bases at J, with 13 bases in the middle. This CDR3 is built from 14 residues. The CDR3 nucleotides read TGTGCCAGCAGCTTACTTTCCCAGGGTAACGAGCAGTACTTC. Translation gives CASSLLSQGNEQYF.

The V call is TRBV5-5, the J call TRBJ2-1; TRBD2 matches at 11 bases. In germline, CDR1 is SGHKS, CDR2 YYEKEE (reference sequence). V dropped 5 bases and J dropped 8; count of bases not matched to a gene: 6. CDR3 length: 14 amino acids. The CDR3 sequence: CASSIAGGRYEQFF. CDR3 DNA: TGTGCCAGCAGTATAGCGGGAGGGAGGTATGAGCAGTTCTTC.

The rearrangement joins TRBV10-3 to TRBJ1-1; 9 bases match TRBD1. Unmatched junction bases numbered 3, after V lost 3 bases and J lost 1 base. The germline CDR1 and CDR2 sequences are ENHRY and SYGVKD. The CDR3 has 15 residues. The CDR3 region is CAISERDRENTEAFF. In DNA form, the CDR3 reads TGTGCCATCAGTGAACGGGACAGGGAGAACACTGAAGCTTTCTTT.

This chain uses TRBV4-1 with TRBJ1-1; TRBD1 might be the D (5 bases). CDR3 length: 15 residues. Germline loops: CDR1 MGHRA, CDR2 YSYEKL. The ends were cut back, 0 bases at V and 9 bases at J, with 17 bases in the middle. The CDR3 nucleotides are TGCGCCAGCAGCCAAGAGGGGAGCCCGGGGACTCAAGCTTTCTTT. Encoded protein: CASSQEGSPGTQAFF.

Only a few counts were recorded for this clonotype. The V and J genes are TRBV6-2 or TRBV6-3 and TRBJ1-5; D gene uncertain. The CDR3 length is 12 residues. CDR1 MNHEY and CDR2 SVGEGT come from the germline V gene. V dropped 2 bases and J dropped 2 bases, with 1 base sitting between them. CDR3 coding DNA: TGTGCCAGCAGTTACGGCAATCAGCCCCAGCATTTT. It translates to CASSYGNQPQHF.

Only one count was recorded for this clonotype. The rearrangement joins TRBV13 to TRBJ2-5; TRBD2 aligns across 10 bases. The CDR3 sequence is 15 residues long. V shed 5 bases, J shed 5 bases, and the junction held 8 bases outside the gene matches. Germline CDR1 and CDR2: PRHDT and FYEKMQ (reference sequence). The CDR3: CASSPQRGGRETQYF. The CDR3 coding sequence is TGTGCCAGCAGCCCCCAGCGGGGGGGCCGGGAGACCCAGTACTTC.